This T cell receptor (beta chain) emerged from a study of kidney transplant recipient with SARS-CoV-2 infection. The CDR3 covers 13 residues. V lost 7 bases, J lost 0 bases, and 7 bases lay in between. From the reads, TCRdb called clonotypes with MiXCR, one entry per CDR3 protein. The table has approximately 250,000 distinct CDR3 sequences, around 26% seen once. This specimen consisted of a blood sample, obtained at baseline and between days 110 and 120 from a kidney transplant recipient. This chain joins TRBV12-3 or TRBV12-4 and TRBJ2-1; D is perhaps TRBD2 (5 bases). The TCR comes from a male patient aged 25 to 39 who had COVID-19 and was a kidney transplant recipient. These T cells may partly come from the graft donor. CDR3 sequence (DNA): TGTGCCAGCACGGGAATCTCCTACAATGAGCAGTTCTTC. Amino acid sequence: CASTGISYNEQFF.